The 6 T cell receptor beta chains presented below share a single source sample, sequenced in a study of shared clonotypes between healthy human individuals. The data were produced by immunoSEQ multiplex PCR, yet TCRdb's version contains in-frame clones alone and is incomplete. The repertoire holds more than 400,000 clones, with over 70% as singletons. The sample comprised PBMCs. The receptors originated from a woman aged 40 to 49 in good health. Some clones in this sample may be carry-over from other donors' samples.

The V call is TRBV28, the J call TRBJ1-4; D unclear. The germline CDR1 and CDR2 sequences are MDHEN and SYDVKM. V lost 6 bases to trimming and J lost 7 bases, with 9 bases between them. The CDR3 loop spans 12 amino acids. In nucleotides, the CDR3 is TGTGCCAGCAGCCCGAGGGTTGAAAAACTGTTTTTT. Translated: CASSPRVEKLFF.

In nucleotides, the CDR3 is TGCGCCAGCAGTGAGTCCCCGGGGAAACAAGAGACCCAGTACTTC. As protein: CASSESPGKQETQYF. The chain recombines TRBV10-1 with TRBJ2-5, with a tentative D call TRBD2 (5 bases). The CDR3 length is 15 residues. CDR1 WNHNN and CDR2 SYGVQD come from the germline V gene (reference sequence). Trimming stripped 0 bases from V and 2 bases from J, with 10 bases between.

This chain joins TRBV25-1 and TRBJ1-2; 10 positions match TRBD1. The germline gives CDR1 MGHDK, CDR2 SYGVNS. The CDR3 has 16 residues. The ends lost 4 bases at V and 4 bases at J; junction bases unmatched: 9. The CDR3 loop reads CASSGGGQGLRYGYTF. CDR3 in DNA: TGTGCCAGCAGTGGGGGGGGACAGGGGCTTCGCTATGGCTACACCTTC.

A remark on this clone: One base separates it from a far larger clone, so it is likely a read error. The sample has other DNA sequences that encode this CDR3 too. This chain links TRBV25-1 with TRBJ2-2, with 7 nucleotides matching TRBD1. In germline, CDR1 is MGHDK, CDR2 SYGVNS. There are 16 residues in the CDR3. The chain's CDR3 is CASSGQDHSNTGELFF. The CDR3 nucleotides are TGCGCCAGCAGTGGACAGGACCACTCGAACACCGGGGAGCTGTTTTTT. The full variable domain, completed using reference TRBV25-1 and TRBJ2-2, is EADIYQTPRYLVIGTGKKITLECSQTMGHDKMYWYQQDPGMELHLIHYSYGVNSTEKGDLSSESTVSRIRTEHFPLTLESARPSHTSQYLCASSGQDHSNTGELFFGEGSRLTVL.

This chain connects TRBV2 to TRBJ1-4; 8 positions agree with TRBD1. CDR3 size: 14 residues. With V trimmed by 6 bases and J by 4 bases, 4 bases remained unmatched. Germline lookup yields CDR1 SNHLY and CDR2 FYNNEI. This CDR3 reads CASRGGQVNEKLFF. DNA for the CDR3: TGTGCCAGCAGGGGGGGACAGGTTAATGAAAAACTGTTTTTT.

The V call is TRBV10-1, the J call TRBJ2-1, with D perhaps matching TRBD2 (6 bases). This CDR3 is 15 amino acids long. The germline V gene encodes CDR1 WNHNN and CDR2 SYGVQD (reference sequence). The germline V and J ends were trimmed by 6 bases and 0 bases, with 12 bases remaining between them. Written as DNA, the CDR3 is TGCGCCAGCAGCTCTAGCGCGAGCTCCTACAATGAGCAGTTCTTC. Translating gives CASSSSASSYNEQFF.